The T cell receptor (beta chain) under discussion was sequenced for a study of blood T cell repertoires in COVID-19. Study as a whole: Samples came from the United States, Italy and Spain, spanning acute and convalescent COVID-19. PBMCs, B-cell-depleted T cells, or T cells provided the cDNA or gDNA that made up the material.

In the study's own analysis: Reference gene primer amplification in the assay estimated nucleated cell counts. The table came from immunoSEQ multiplex PCR; TCRdb's copy has only in-frame clones and leaves some out. D and trimming come from the DNA, and the V and J calls and clone size come from that table. The sample carries over 150,000 clones, roughly 89% recorded once. From germline, CDR1 is SEHNR and CDR2 FQNEAQ (reference sequence). V was shortened by 8 bases and J by 8 bases, with 15 bases between the two germline ends. CDR3 length: 12 residues. The TCR originated in a woman aged 60-75 years who had recovered from COVID-19. V usage is TRBV7-9 and J usage is TRBJ1-2, with D perhaps TRBD1 (6 bases). The sample was peripheral blood. The chain's CDR3 is CASDRGARGYTF. Here the CDR3 DNA reads TGTGCCAGCGATCGGGGGGCGCGCGGCTACACCTTC.